A selection of T cell receptor beta chains follows, all from one sample in a study of ipilimumab plus nivolumab after autologous stem cell transplantation. This table comes from immunoSEQ multiplex PCR, and its TCRdb copy is limited to in-frame clones, with some not included. The sample has about 9,800 clones, approximately 70% seen once; the top ten hold approximately 21%. Sequenced material: PBMCs, taken in a trial of ipilimumab plus nivolumab as post-transplant consolidation. Receptors were obtained from a female donor with multiple myeloma. Both conserved end residues are part of each CDR3. A D gene is named only where the DNA matches it firmly. Only part of the rows carry a size: once, few, many, or a class if the clone is expanded.

DNA: TGCGCCAGCAGCTTGTCTTCGGGACAAGGCACAGATACGCAGTATTTT
CDR3: CASSLSSGQGTDTQYF
V: TRBV5-1
D: .
size: few
J: TRBJ2-3

DNA: TGTGCCAGCTCACCACGGAGACAGGATAATTCACCCCTCCACTTT
CDR3: CASSPRRQDNSPLHF
V: TRBV18
D: .
size: .
J: TRBJ1-6

DNA: TGTGCCAGCAGTCTACTAGCGGGAGAGCAGTTCTTC
CDR3: CASSLLAGEQFF
V: TRBV6-5
D: TRBD2
size: .
J: TRBJ2-1

DNA: TGTGCCAGCAGCCCACGAGAAAGGACAGGGTTTCGTTACTATGGCTACACCTTC
CDR3: CASSPRERTGFRYYGYTF
V: TRBV9
D: TRBD1
size: once
J: TRBJ1-2

DNA: TGTGCCAGCAGCAGTGACAGGGGGGGATACGAGCAGTACTTC
CDR3: CASSSDRGGYEQYF
V: TRBV5-4
D: TRBD1
size: .
J: TRBJ2-7

DNA: TGTGCCAGCAGTGACCCGGGGGAAGTTCAGGCCATATATTTT
CDR3: CASSDPGEVQAIYF
V: TRBV2
D: .
size: medium-sized
J: TRBJ1-3

DNA: TGTGCCAGCAGCCCTCGGGACAGGGTAGAGACCCAGTACTTC
CDR3: CASSPRDRVETQYF
V: TRBV7-3
D: TRBD1
size: once
J: TRBJ2-5

DNA: TGTGCCAGCAGTTTTCGCCCGTGGGGCGATACGCAGTATTTT
CDR3: CASSFRPWGDTQYF
V: TRBV28
D: .
size: .
J: TRBJ2-3

DNA: TGTGCCAGCAGTGTACAGGGAGCTGGAAACACCATATATTTT
CDR3: CASSVQGAGNTIYF
V: TRBV2
D: .
size: .
J: TRBJ1-3

DNA: TGTGCCACCAGCGAGAATAGTTATGGCTACACCTTC
CDR3: CATSENSYGYTF
V: TRBV15
D: .
size: .
J: TRBJ1-2

DNA: TGCGCCAGCAGCCACGCATCTGGTAGCGGGGAGGGGTCCTACGAGCAGTACTTC
CDR3: CASSHASGSGEGSYEQYF
V: TRBV4-1
D: TRBD2
size: .
J: TRBJ2-7

DNA: TGTGCCAGCAGCCAAGTTCTACGGGGTGACAATCAGCCCCAGCATTTT
CDR3: CASSQVLRGDNQPQHF
V: TRBV14
D: .
size: .
J: TRBJ1-5

DNA: TGTGCCAGCAGCCCAAGGGGCAGGGGTGGAGAGACCCAGTACTTC
CDR3: CASSPRGRGGETQYF
V: TRBV7-9
D: .
size: .
J: TRBJ2-5

DNA: TGTGCCAGCAGTGAAACGTCCCTAAGCACAGATACGCAGTATTTT
CDR3: CASSETSLSTDTQYF
V: TRBV6-1
D: .
size: .
J: TRBJ2-3

DNA: TGTGCCAGCAGTGTTACTACATACAATGAGCAGTTCTTC
CDR3: CASSVTTYNEQFF
V: TRBV2
D: .
size: .
J: TRBJ2-1

DNA: TGTGCCAGCAGTTCCGACAGGGGATCCTACAATGAGCAGTTCTTC
CDR3: CASSSDRGSYNEQFF
V: TRBV6-4
D: TRBD1
size: .
J: TRBJ2-1

DNA: TGTGCCAGCAGCCGAATACAGGGGGAGCAGTACTTC
CDR3: CASSRIQGEQYF
V: TRBV7-2
D: TRBD1
size: few
J: TRBJ2-7

DNA: TGTGCCAGCAGTTTCCACCGGACAGGTCCCGGGGAGCTGTTTTTT
CDR3: CASSFHRTGPGELFF
V: TRBV28
D: TRBD1
size: .
J: TRBJ2-2

DNA: TGCGCCAGCAGCATTGACACTTACAATGAGCAGTTCTTC
CDR3: CASSIDTYNEQFF
V: TRBV5-1
D: .
size: .
J: TRBJ2-1

DNA: TGTGCCAGCAGTTCCCTGGTGGGGAATTCACCCCTCCACTTT
CDR3: CASSSLVGNSPLHF
V: TRBV6-5
D: .
size: .
J: TRBJ1-6

DNA: TGTGCCAGCAGGAGACAGGGGGTTAATGAAAAACTGTTTTTT
CDR3: CASRRQGVNEKLFF
V: TRBV2
D: TRBD1
size: .
J: TRBJ1-4

DNA: TGTGCCAGTAGTATAGCGGGTGGAGCTGATGAGCAGTTCTTC
CDR3: CASSIAGGADEQFF
V: TRBV19
D: .
size: .
J: TRBJ2-1

DNA: TGTGCCAGCAGGACTACAGGGGCTGGAACTGAAGCTTTCTTT
CDR3: CASRTTGAGTEAFF
V: TRBV2
D: TRBD1
size: .
J: TRBJ1-1

DNA: TGTGCCAGCAGCTTACGTTCGGCAGGGGAGACCCAGTACTTC
CDR3: CASSLRSAGETQYF
V: TRBV5-6
D: .
size: .
J: TRBJ2-5

DNA: TGTGCCAGCAGTACTCTCGGGACTAGCGGTTACAATGAGCAGTTCTTC
CDR3: CASSTLGTSGYNEQFF
V: TRBV27
D: TRBD2
size: .
J: TRBJ2-1

DNA: TGCACCAGCAGCCAAGATAACGGGAGACCCCACAATGAGCAGTTCTTC
CDR3: CTSSQDNGRPHNEQFF
V: TRBV1
D: .
size: .
J: TRBJ2-1

DNA: TGTGCCAGCAGCTTAGTAGCCGCGGACACGCTTCAAGAGACCCAGTACTTC
CDR3: CASSLVAADTLQETQYF
V: TRBV7-2
D: .
size: .
J: TRBJ2-5

DNA: TGTGCCAGCAGTTACTCGGGGCGGCTCCGTGAGCAGTTCTTC
CDR3: CASSYSGRLREQFF
V: TRBV6-5
D: .
size: once
J: TRBJ2-1

DNA: TGTGCCAGCAGCCAAGCCTCTGGGAGCGATCAGCCCCAGCATTTT
CDR3: CASSQASGSDQPQHF
V: TRBV4-2
D: .
size: .
J: TRBJ1-5

DNA: TGTGCCAGCAAACGGACGGGACCGAAAATGAATGAAAAACTGTTTTTT
CDR3: CASKRTGPKMNEKLFF
V: TRBV27
D: .
size: .
J: TRBJ1-4

DNA: TGTGCCAGCTCAGAAACCGGGACGGGACTCTACGAGCAGTACTTC
CDR3: CASSETGTGLYEQYF
V: TRBV18
D: .
size: .
J: TRBJ2-7

DNA: TGTGCCAGCAGGGTAAGGACAGGGTTGCATGAGCAGTTCTTC
CDR3: CASRVRTGLHEQFF
V: TRBV6-5
D: TRBD1
size: .
J: TRBJ2-1

DNA: TGTGCCAGCAGCTTAGTTTCCAGTCATGAGCAGTTCTTC
CDR3: CASSLVSSHEQFF
V: TRBV11-2
D: .
size: .
J: TRBJ2-1

DNA: TGTGCCAGCGGTCCGGGATACGCCTCTGGCTACACCTTC
CDR3: CASGPGYASGYTF
V: TRBV27
D: .
size: few
J: TRBJ1-2

DNA: TGCGCCAGCAGCTTGATGAGCGGGAGAAGCACAGATACGCAGTATTTT
CDR3: CASSLMSGRSTDTQYF
V: TRBV5-1
D: TRBD2
size: .
J: TRBJ2-3

DNA: TGTGCCAGTAGCGACAGGCTGAACACTGAAGCTTTCTTT
CDR3: CASSDRLNTEAFF
V: TRBV19
D: .
size: .
J: TRBJ1-1

DNA: TGCAGCGTAATGGACAGGGGGCCCTACGAGCAGTACTTC
CDR3: CSVMDRGPYEQYF
V: TRBV29-1
D: TRBD1
size: .
J: TRBJ2-7

DNA: TGCGCCAGCAGCCAGGCAAAGGAGGGGACCCAGCATTTT
CDR3: CASSQAKEGTQHF
V: TRBV4-1
D: .
size: .
J: TRBJ1-5

DNA: TGTGCCACCCAGGCCGAGACGAACTATGGCTACACCTTC
CDR3: CATQAETNYGYTF
V: TRBV11-2
D: .
size: few
J: TRBJ1-2

DNA: TGTGCCAGCAGCGTCGGGCCCCCGGGGGCCAACGTCCTGACTTTC
CDR3: CASSVGPPGANVLTF
V: TRBV7-7
D: .
size: .
J: TRBJ2-6

DNA: TGTGCCAGCAGCGTAGACATATTCGGCACTGAAGCTTTCTTT
CDR3: CASSVDIFGTEAFF
V: TRBV21-1
D: .
size: .
J: TRBJ1-1

DNA: TGCGCCAGCAGCCAAGTCCACGGGGGCAGGGGGCCCACCGGGGAGCTGTTTTTT
CDR3: CASSQVHGGRGPTGELFF
V: TRBV4-1
D: TRBD1
size: medium-sized
J: TRBJ2-2

DNA: TGTGCCAGCAGTGTTGGGGGCCTCTCTGGAAACACCATATATTTT
CDR3: CASSVGGLSGNTIYF
V: TRBV2
D: .
size: .
J: TRBJ1-3

DNA: TGCGCCAGCAGCCAAGCGTGGGGCCCCGCACGGGGGCCCTACAATGAGCAGTTCTTC
CDR3: CASSQAWGPARGPYNEQFF
V: TRBV4-1
D: .
size: few
J: TRBJ2-1

DNA: TGTGCCAGCAGCTTGGACAGCGGGGCCTTCTCCTACGAGCAGTACTTC
CDR3: CASSLDSGAFSYEQYF
V: TRBV7-2
D: .
size: .
J: TRBJ2-7

DNA: TGTGCCAGCAGCTTAGTCGCAGGGGTGGACACTGAAGCTTTCTTT
CDR3: CASSLVAGVDTEAFF
V: TRBV11-3
D: .
size: .
J: TRBJ1-1

DNA: TGTGCCAGTAGTCCCTCGGGGGCGCGTACCGGGGAGCTGTTTTTT
CDR3: CASSPSGARTGELFF
V: TRBV19
D: .
size: once
J: TRBJ2-2

DNA: TGTGCCAGCAGCGTAGAACCATGGGATGAGCAGTTCTTC
CDR3: CASSVEPWDEQFF
V: TRBV9
D: .
size: .
J: TRBJ2-1